This T cell receptor beta chain was identified in a study of cytomegalovirus exposure and HLA in healthy donors. Broader study findings: Presence/absence analyses assumed roughly uniform sequencing depth across donors.

With regard to this clone: Its antigen is still unknown.

Primers: 60 Vbeta forward and 13 Jbeta reverse. Assay: immunoSEQ multiplex PCR; the TCRdb copy retains only in-frame clones and omits some. Of approximately 76,000 clones detected, roughly 73% appear once; the ten largest clones hold approximately 16%. This receptor was taken from a woman aged 40 to 55 in good health and CMV-seropositive. Sequenced sample: PBMCs.

The CDR3 bases are TGTGCCAGCAGCTCCTTACTAATTTCAGATACGCAGTATTTT. Its translation: CASSSLLISDTQYF. The chain couples TRBV7-2 to TRBJ2-3; no definite D call. The CDR3 extends over 14 amino acids. Trimming stripped 4 bases from V and 4 bases from J, with 12 bases between. CDR1 is SGHTA, CDR2 FQGNSA, per germline.